The 9 T cell receptor beta chains reported below all come from one sample, sequenced in a study of immune cell composition in non-small cell lung cancer. Measured with immunoSEQ multiplex PCR; TCRdb has only the in-frame clones, and not every one. The data hold 13,000 to 15,000 clones, with approximately 69% observed a single time. Sequenced input: lung tumor tissue. The receptors derive from a human donor with non-small cell lung cancer.

V gene TRBV4-1 combines with J gene TRBJ2-6; D is undetermined. The V end lost 0 bases, the J end lost 0 bases, and 12 bases lay between the germline ends. The CDR3 sequence is 18 residues long. Germline V CDR1 and CDR2: MGHRA, YSYEKL. The CDR3 protein is CASSQEPTHSSGANVLTF. In nucleotides, the CDR3 is TGCGCCAGCAGCCAAGAACCCACCCACAGCTCTGGGGCCAACGTCCTGACTTTC.

The J gene is TRBJ1-2, the V gene TRBV7-3; D not resolved. The CDR3 loop spans 14 amino acids. V was trimmed by 2 bases and J by 7 bases, leaving 14 bases between them. Germline CDR1 and CDR2: SGHTA and FQGTGA. The CDR3: CASSLARAGSGYTF. In DNA form, the CDR3 reads TGTGCCAGCAGCTTAGCCCGCGCGGGGAGTGGCTACACCTTC. The variable domain in full, with the rest retrieved from reference TRBV7-3 and TRBJ1-2, is GAGVSQTPSNKVTEKGKYVELRCDPISGHTALYWYRQSLGQGPEFLIYFQGTGAADDSGLPNDRFFAVRPEGSVSTLKIQRTERGDSAVYLCASSLARAGSGYTFGSGTRLTVV.

This chain uses TRBV10-1 with TRBJ1-6, with a weak D call TRBD1 (6 bases). CDR1 is WNHNN and CDR2 is SYGVQD in the germline V gene (reference sequence). V lost 9 bases, J lost 4 bases, and 16 bases lay in between. This CDR3 comprises 15 residues. The CDR3 loop reads CASSQGTFYNSPLHF. The CDR3 region has the DNA TGCGCCAGTTCACAGGGTACTTTTTATAATTCACCCCTCCACTTT.

This rearrangement joins TRBV7-2 to TRBJ2-7, with D possibly matching TRBD2 (6 bases). CDR3 size: 12 residues. Trimming stripped 4 bases from V and 9 bases from J, with 13 bases between. Germline V gene lookup returns CDR1 SGHTA and CDR2 FQGNSA. The CDR3 DNA is TGTGCCAGCAGCTCTCGCACCGGGAGGCAGTACTTC. Translated: CASSSRTGRQYF.

V usage is TRBV11-1 and J usage is TRBJ1-4; D ambiguous. This CDR3 is 14 amino acids long. V lost 7 bases and J 0 bases, leaving 9 bases between the germline ends. Germline assignment: CDR1 SGHAT and CDR2 FQDESV (reference sequence). DNA for the CDR3: TGTGCCAGCACTCAAACTACAACTAATGAAAAACTGTTTTTT. This gives the protein CASTQTTTNEKLFF.

The chain couples TRBV7-2 to TRBJ1-4; D is possibly TRBD1 (5 bases). Germline assignment: CDR1 SGHTA and CDR2 FQGNSA. The CDR3 contains 17 residues. V was trimmed by 1 base and J by 1 base, leaving 13 bases between them. The CDR3 loop reads CASSLVRGQGTNEKLFF. Written as DNA, the CDR3 is TGTGCCAGCAGCTTAGTTCGTGGGCAGGGAACTAATGAAAAACTGTTTTTT. Full variable domain (outside the CDR3, taken from reference TRBV7-2 and TRBJ1-4): GAGVSQSPSNKVTEKGKDVELRCDPISGHTALYWYRQSLGQGLEFLIYFQGNSAPDKSGLPSDRFSAERTGGSVSTLTIQRTQQEDSAVYLCASSLVRGQGTNEKLFFGSGTQLSVL.

The chain combines TRBV19 with TRBJ1-1, with D possibly TRBD1 on 6 matching bases. CDR1 LNHDA and CDR2 SQIVND come from the germline V gene (reference sequence). CDR3 length: 12 amino acids. Trimming took off 8 bases at V and 5 bases at J, with 12 bases between the two ends. The CDR3 nucleotides are TGTGCCAGTTCTAACAGGGATACTGAAGCTTTCTTT. Protein product: CASSNRDTEAFF. Full variable domain (outside the CDR3, taken from reference TRBV19 and TRBJ1-1): DGGITQSPKYLFRKEGQNVTLSCEQNLNHDAMYWYRQDPGQGLRLIYYSQIVNDFQKGDIAEGYSVSREKKESFPLTVTSAQKNPTAFYLCASSNRDTEAFFGQGTRLTVV.

CDR3 region: CASSILAGSTDTQYF. CDR3 in DNA: TGTGCCAGCAGTATCCTGGCAGGTAGCACAGATACGCAGTATTTT. This chain links TRBV5-6 with TRBJ2-3; D is ambiguous. The CDR3 length is 15 residues. Trimming left V 5 bases short and J 0 bases short, with 13 bases between. Germline V gives CDR1 SGHDT, CDR2 YYEEEE.

By share of the sample, this clone is medium-sized (0.01 to 0.1%). The CDR3: CASSLDSIYGYTF. The DNA of the CDR3 is TGCGCCAGCAGCTTGGACAGTATTTATGGCTACACCTTC. The chain joins TRBV5-1 to TRBJ1-2; D remains unclear. The CDR3 is 13 amino acids. In germline, CDR1 is SGHRS, CDR2 YFSETQ. The V and J ends lost 0 bases and 5 bases respectively, with 8 bases between them.